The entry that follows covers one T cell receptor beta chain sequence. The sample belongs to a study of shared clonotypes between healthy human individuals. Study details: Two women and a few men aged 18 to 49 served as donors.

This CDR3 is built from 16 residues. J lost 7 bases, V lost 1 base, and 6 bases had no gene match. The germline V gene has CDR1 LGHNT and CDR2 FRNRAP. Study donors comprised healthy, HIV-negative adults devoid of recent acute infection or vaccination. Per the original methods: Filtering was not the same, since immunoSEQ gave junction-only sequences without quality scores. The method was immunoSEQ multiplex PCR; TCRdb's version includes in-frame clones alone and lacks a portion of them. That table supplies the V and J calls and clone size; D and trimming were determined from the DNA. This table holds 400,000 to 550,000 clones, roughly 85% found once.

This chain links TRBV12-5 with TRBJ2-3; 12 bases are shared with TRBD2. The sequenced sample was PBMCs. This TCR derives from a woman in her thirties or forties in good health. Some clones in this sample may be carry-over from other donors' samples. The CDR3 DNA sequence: TGTGCTAGTGGTTTGGGACTAGCGGGAGTTCGGTATACGCAGTATTTT. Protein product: CASGLGLAGVRYTQYF.